Reported below is one T cell receptor beta chain. The antigen remains unidentified. This record belongs to a study of vaccination effects on CD4 cells after COVID-19. The CDR3 totals 14 residues. V shed 2 bases and J shed 6 bases, with 13 bases lying between them. In germline, CDR1 is MRHNA, CDR2 SNTAGT. Clones were sequenced by immunoSEQ multiplex PCR, and TCRdb holds only the in-frame ones, with some missing. The sample records around 46,000 clones, 65% to 80% being singletons. Before any sequencing was done, the ViraFEST assay used viral peptide pools to expand antigen-specific CD4+ T cells. CD4+ T cell isolation took place after nine to eleven days of culture. All participants had two doses of either the BNT162b2 or mRNA-1273 vaccine. A few million PBMC per well received approximately 10 IU/ml IL-2 and roughly 10 ug/ml peptides in culture.

Sequencing was performed on CD4+ T cells from PBMCs cultured with HCoV-OC43 spike peptides, taken after COVID-19 vaccination. Stated subset: HCoV-OC43 spike overlapping peptide pool stimulation. The TCR sequence derives from a human donor who received a COVID-19 vaccine. The chain has TRBV6-4 and TRBJ1-2; possible D gene TRBD1, 5 bases. CDR3 loop: CASSDDGGVNGYTF. CDR3 nucleotide sequence: TGTGCCAGCAGTGACGATGGGGGAGTAAATGGCTACACCTTC.